These 12 T cell receptor beta chains came from one sample sequenced in a study of blood T cell repertoires in COVID-19. This table comes from immunoSEQ multiplex PCR, and its TCRdb copy is limited to in-frame clones, with some not included. The sample lists some 300,000 clones, 89% occurring once. Specimen: PBMCs or T cells enriched from blood (not recorded which). The receptors shown here come from a woman aged 50 to 65 who had been exposed to COVID-19.

V is TRBV5-1 and J is TRBJ1-5; possibly TRBD1 for D (6 bases). The CDR3 spans 14 residues. CDR1 is SGHRS, CDR2 YFSETQ, per germline. Trimming left V 0 bases short and J 11 bases short, with 15 bases between. CDR3 loop: CASSLDGGPRAQHF. DNA for the CDR3: TGCGCCAGCAGCTTGGATGGGGGCCCCAGAGCCCAGCATTTT.

This sequence joins TRBV4-1 and TRBJ1-6, with 8 bases matching TRBD1. The V and J ends lost 4 bases and 6 bases, in that order; junction bases with no gene match: 5. The CDR3 has 15 amino acids. From germline, CDR1 is MGHRA and CDR2 YSYEKL. The CDR3 loop reads CASSRGQGGNSPLHF. The CDR3 DNA follows: TGCGCCAGCAGCCGAGGACAGGGCGGTAATTCACCCCTCCACTTT.

The chain has TRBV2 and TRBJ1-2, with 9 bases fitting TRBD1. Germline V gene lookup returns CDR1 SNHLY and CDR2 FYNNEI. J was trimmed by 4 bases and V by 2 bases; bases with no gene match: 5. The CDR3 covers 15 residues. The CDR3 nucleotides are TGTGCCAGCAGTGAAAGCGACAGGGGGGCCTATGGCTACACCTTC. Translating it yields CASSESDRGAYGYTF.

The chain recombines TRBV10-3 with TRBJ2-1, with 14 bases aligning to TRBD2. This CDR3 is 18 amino acids long. CDR1 and CDR2 from the germline V gene are ENHRY and SYGVKD. V lost 0 bases to trimming and J lost 7 bases; unmatched junction nucleotides: 8. CDR3 sequence (DNA): TGTGCCATCAGTGAGTCGCCCGGGACTAGCGGGGGAATTAATGAGCAGTTCTTC. It translates to CAISESPGTSGGINEQFF.

This chain connects TRBV30 to TRBJ1-5; 9 nucleotides align to TRBD1. CDR3 size: 12 residues. With 5 bases clipped from V and 9 bases from J, the junction kept 5 bases outside the gene matches. Germline V gene lookup returns CDR1 GTSNPN and CDR2 SVGIG (reference sequence). CDR3 sequence reads: CAWDRGLGPQHF. In nucleotides, the CDR3 is TGTGCCTGGGACAGGGGGTTGGGGCCCCAGCATTTT.

As regards this clone: The same CDR3 is also encoded by other DNA sequences in this sample. The chain combines TRBV7-9 with TRBJ2-1; D is perhaps TRBD2 (5 bases). The CDR3 consists of 14 residues. The V gene lost 3 bases and the J gene lost 7 bases, with 13 bases spanning the gap. Germline CDR1 is SEHNR and CDR2 is FQNEAQ (reference sequence). This CDR3 is CASSLGQTGNEQFF. Written as DNA, the CDR3 is TGTGCCAGCAGCTTGGGTCAGACGGGAAATGAGCAGTTCTTC.

The chain carries TRBV2 and TRBJ2-2, with 10 nucleotides matching TRBD1. The CDR3 contains 14 residues. J gave up 7 bases and V 9 bases, and 8 bases lay outside the gene matches. Germline loops: CDR1 SNHLY, CDR2 FYNNEI. CDR3 nucleotide sequence: TGTGCCAGTAAGACAGGGGGCGCAGACGGGGAGCTGTTTTTT. It specifies CASKTGGADGELFF.

J is TRBJ1-3 and V is TRBV6-1; a weak D match, TRBD1 (6 bases). Trimming cost V 3 bases and J 1 base, with 13 bases left between them. The CDR3 length is 16 residues. CDR1 MNHNS and CDR2 SASEGT come from the germline V gene. The CDR3 reads CASSESFGTSGNTIYF. The CDR3 nucleotides are TGTGCCAGCAGTGAGTCTTTCGGGACATCTGGAAACACCATATATTTT.

The chain employs TRBV21-1 and TRBJ2-5; no check of the table's D call, TRBD2, against the DNA was made. TRBV21-1 is a known pseudogene. The CDR3 loop spans 11 amino acids. The CDR3, as DNA: TGTGCCAGCCCTGGGAGAGAGACCCAGTACTTC. Protein: CASPGRETQYF.

This sequence joins TRBV4-1 and TRBJ2-1, with a possible D match to TRBD1 (6 bases). Between the trimmed V and J ends, which lost 5 bases and 0 bases, there was a span of 8 bases. CDR1 is MGHRA, CDR2 YSYEKL, per germline. This CDR3 region has 14 residues. The CDR3 region is CASSGQSSYNEQFF. The CDR3 DNA reads TGCGCCAGCAGCGGACAGTCCTCCTACAATGAGCAGTTCTTC.

V gene TRBV24-1 combines with J gene TRBJ2-3; TRBD2 matches at 7 bases. There are 12 residues in the CDR3. Germline trimming cut 10 bases from V and 3 bases from J; bases unmatched to any gene: 3. Germline values: CDR1 KGHDR, CDR2 SFDVKD. The CDR3 spells CATGGGTDTQYF. The CDR3 DNA sequence: TGTGCCACGGGGGGGGGTACAGATACGCAGTATTTT.

V usage is TRBV15 and J usage is TRBJ2-1; D is unclear. The germline V gene has CDR1 LNHNV and CDR2 YYDKDF (reference sequence). Between the trimmed V and J ends, which lost 0 bases and 12 bases, there was a span of 12 bases. The CDR3 has 13 residues. The DNA of the CDR3 is TGTGCCACCAGCAGAGAAGCCGGTAGTGGGCAGTTCTTC. Its translation is CATSREAGSGQFF.